The 26 T cell receptor beta chains below come from one sample, sequenced in a study of T cells in Graves' hyperthyroidism and ophthalmopathy. Researchers amplified the TCR beta CDR3 regions from RNA transcripts. The HTBI primer set was used in a first-round RT-PCR of the TCR CDR3. From the multiplex PCR reads, TCRdb called clonotypes with MiXCR, one entry per CDR3 protein. The sample yields roughly 400,000 distinct CDR3 sequences, roughly 25% seen once. Sequencing input: blood. The receptors come from a man aged 50 to 60 with Graves' hyperthyroidism.

The table lists this clonotype with many counts. V and J are TRBV7-9 and TRBJ2-1; D remains ambiguous. The CDR3 has 15 residues. Germline lookup yields CDR1 SEHNR and CDR2 FQNEAQ (reference sequence). V lost 3 bases and J 5 bases, leaving 14 bases between the germline ends. Here the CDR3 DNA reads TGTGCCAGCAGCTTCCCAACCCGACCCCACAATGAGCAGTTCTTC. Translating gives CASSFPTRPHNEQFF.

This chain links TRBV3-1 with TRBJ2-1, with 8 bases lining up with TRBD2. Germline-derived CDR1 and CDR2 are LGHDT and YNNKEL (reference sequence). This CDR3 comprises 15 residues. Trimming took 4 bases from V and 5 from J; bases not matched to a gene: 7. CDR3 in DNA: TGTGCCAGCAGCCCAGGCGGGGGGAAAGACAATGAGCAGTTCTTC. It specifies CASSPGGGKDNEQFF.

This clonotype appeared a few times. This rearrangement joins TRBV11-3 to TRBJ1-2, with 8 bases lining up with TRBD1. After removal of 5 bases from V and 6 bases from J, the junction contained 5 bases not matched to a gene. CDR3 length equals 13 residues. The germline V gene encodes CDR1 SGHNT and CDR2 YENEEA. The CDR3 is CASSPGGSNGYTF. CDR3 nucleotides: TGTGCCAGCAGCCCAGGGGGCTCGAATGGCTACACCTTC.

The rearrangement joins TRBV19 to TRBJ1-1; 8 bases agree with TRBD1. With V trimmed by 3 bases and J by 5 bases, 8 bases remained unmatched. This CDR3 comprises 15 residues. Per the germline V gene, CDR1 is LNHDA and CDR2 is SQIVND (reference sequence). The CDR3 bases are TGTGCCAGTAGTATTGGACAGGGCGGATCAACTGAAGCTTTCTTT. It is translated as CASSIGQGGSTEAFF.

This clonotype was seen repeatedly, ten times or more. This chain joins TRBV12-3 or TRBV12-4 and TRBJ1-1; TRBD1 agrees at 12 bases. Germline trimming cut 3 bases from V and 1 base from J; bases unmatched to any gene: 6. CDR3 length: 17 amino acids. The CDR3 nucleotides are TGTGCCAGCAGTTTCTCTGGGACAGGGGGCCGGAACACTGAAGCTTTCTTT. It is translated as CASSFSGTGGRNTEAFF.

This clonotype was picked up many times. This chain links TRBV18 with TRBJ2-3, with 10 bases that match TRBD2. Germline lookup yields CDR1 KGHSH and CDR2 LQKENI. V lost 6 bases and J lost 1; bases outside the gene matches: 4. The CDR3 is 15 residues long. DNA of the CDR3: TGTGCCAGCTCTACCGGGACTAGCGGCACAGATACGCAGTATTTT. It codes for CASSTGTSGTDTQYF.

V is TRBV12-3 or TRBV12-4 and J is TRBJ1-5, with TRBD1 identical over 7 bases. This CDR3 spans 15 amino acids. V lost 0 bases to trimming and J lost 4 bases; unmatched junction nucleotides: 3. The CDR3 DNA reads as TGTGCCAGCAGTTTAGCAGGGGGCTGGAATCAGCCCCAGCATTTT. Protein sequence: CASSLAGGWNQPQHF.

The chain recombines TRBV24-1 with TRBJ2-1, with 13 bases identical to TRBD2. J gave up 7 bases and V 3 bases, and 2 bases lay outside the gene matches. The CDR3 consists of 15 residues. CDR1 and CDR2 from the germline V gene are KGHDR and SFDVKD. CDR3 nucleotide sequence: TGTGCCACCAGTGATGGACTAGCGGGAGTTAATGAGCAGTTCTTC. Its protein product is CATSDGLAGVNEQFF.

This clonotype has a count of ten or more. The chain recombines TRBV11-3 with TRBJ2-3; maybe TRBD1 (5 bases). Trimming left V 9 bases short and J 2 bases short, with 12 bases between. CDR3 length: 13 residues. Per the germline V gene, CDR1 is SGHNT and CDR2 is YENEEA. The CDR3 loop reads CASSRGATDTQYF. CDR3 DNA: TGTGCCAGTTCACGTGGGGCCACAGATACGCAGTATTTT.

The CDR3 nucleotides are TGTGCCAGCAGCCTACAGGGTCGTGAAGAGGGAGCTTTCTTT. Translation gives CASSLQGREEGAFF. J is TRBJ1-1 and V is TRBV2; the D gene is possibly TRBD1 (6 bases). V lost 6 bases and J 10 bases, leaving 21 bases between the germline ends. The CDR3 spans 14 residues. The germline gives CDR1 SNHLY, CDR2 FYNNEI.

This clonotype has just a few counts. The chain is built from TRBV6-5 and TRBJ1-4; D remains unclear. Germline loops: CDR1 MNHEY, CDR2 SVGAGI. The V end was cut by 1 base, the J end by 7 bases, with 7 bases between. The CDR3 length is 13 residues. CDR3 in amino acids: CASSYWRSEKLFF. The CDR3 region has the DNA TGTGCCAGCAGTTACTGGAGGTCTGAAAAACTGTTTTTT.

This clonotype was counted only a few times. The V call is TRBV6-1, the J call TRBJ2-5; a possible D gene is TRBD2 (6 bases). CDR3 length equals 13 residues. Germline CDR1 is MNHNS and CDR2 is SASEGT. Trimming took 5 bases from V and 2 from J, leaving 9 bases between them. The CDR3 loop is CASSWRVQETQYF. CDR3 nucleotide sequence: TGTGCCAGCAGTTGGAGGGTTCAAGAGACCCAGTACTTC.

The rearrangement links TRBV2 to TRBJ2-3; 8 nucleotides align to TRBD1. This CDR3 has 15 residues. The J segment lost 1 base and the V segment lost 6 bases, leaving 6 bases of the junction unmatched. Per the germline V gene, CDR1 is SNHLY and CDR2 is FYNNEI. CDR3 DNA sequence: TGTGCCAGCAGCGCCGGGACAGGAGGCACAGATACGCAGTATTTT. This codes for CASSAGTGGTDTQYF. The complete variable domain, with remaining parts taken from reference TRBV2 and TRBJ2-3, reads EPEVTQTPSHQVTQMGQEVILRCVPISNHLYFYWYRQILGQKVEFLVSFYNNEISEKSEIFDDQFSVERPDGSNFTLKIRSTKLEDSAMYFCASSAGTGGTDTQYFGPGTRLTVL.

This clonotype was picked up a small number of times. The chain employs TRBV5-1 and TRBJ2-3; D not certain. Trimming removed 4 bases at V and 4 bases at J, with 7 bases between. The CDR3 consists of 12 residues. Germline V lookup: CDR1 SGHRS, CDR2 YFSETQ. As DNA, the CDR3 is TGCGCCAGCAGCATTTACTCAGATACGCAGTATTTT. Encoded protein: CASSIYSDTQYF. The full variable domain, completed using reference TRBV5-1 and TRBJ2-3, is KAGVTQTPRYLIKTRGQQVTLSCSPISGHRSVSWYQQTPGQGLQFLFEYFSETQRNKGNFPGRFSGRQFSNSRSEMNVSTLELGDSALYLCASSIYSDTQYFGPGTRLTVL.

The genes are TRBV24-1 and TRBJ2-7; D remains ambiguous. The CDR3 contains 12 residues. CDR1 is KGHDR, CDR2 SFDVKD, per germline. Trimming removed 12 bases from V and 2 bases from J, with 13 bases in between. The CDR3 protein is CAARLIPYEQYF. CDR3 bases: TGTGCCGCCCGACTCATCCCCTACGAGCAGTACTTC.

The chain links TRBV30 to TRBJ2-5; no firm D call. CDR3 length: 12 residues. V shed 3 bases and J shed 4 bases, with 9 bases lying between them. In germline, CDR1 is GTSNPN, CDR2 SVGIG (reference sequence). The CDR3 DNA reads as TGTGCCTGGAGGTACTTCCGAGAGACCCAGTACTTC. Translating gives CAWRYFRETQYF. The full variable domain, completed using reference TRBV30 and TRBJ2-5, is SQTIHQWPATLVQPVGSPLSLECTVEGTSNPNLYWYRQAAGRGLQLLFYSVGIGQISSEVPQNLSASRPQDRQFILSSKKLLLSDSGFYLCAWRYFRETQYFGPGTRLLVL.

The V and J genes are TRBV29-1 and TRBJ2-5, with D unresolved. V was shortened by 1 base and J by 10 bases, with 13 bases between the two germline ends. The CDR3 runs to 12 residues. Germline CDR1 and CDR2: SQVTM and ANQGSEA. The CDR3 DNA is TGCAGCGTTGAAGGGTCGGTCTCGAACCAGTACTTC. The encoded protein is CSVEGSVSNQYF.

This clonotype was observed a handful of times. V and J are TRBV2 and TRBJ1-1, with D unresolved. V shed 4 bases and J shed 4 bases, with 7 bases lying between them. CDR3 size: 12 residues. The V gene's germline CDR1 is SNHLY and CDR2 FYNNEI. CDR3 protein: CASSVAVTEAFF. In nucleotides, the CDR3 is TGTGCCAGCAGTGTTGCGGTCACTGAAGCTTTCTTT.

This clonotype was seen ten or more times. The rearrangement joins TRBV20-1 to TRBJ1-1, with D perhaps matching TRBD1 (5 bases). There are 15 residues in the CDR3. The germline V gene encodes CDR1 DFQATT and CDR2 SNEGSKA (reference sequence). V gave up 5 bases and J gave up 4 bases, with 20 bases separating them. CDR3 coding DNA: TGCAGTGCTGCCCCGGCGAAGGGGCACTTCACTGAAGCTTTCTTT. This encodes CSAAPAKGHFTEAFF.

Note on this clonotype: One end of the junction varies from germline; a read error may be responsible. CDR3 sequence: CATSDNRRNIGELFF. CDR3 in DNA: TGTGCCACCAGTGATAACAGGCGGAACATCGGGGAGCTGTTTTTT. The chain carries TRBV24-1 and TRBJ2-2; D perhaps matches TRBD1 (5 bases). CDR3 size: 15 residues. CDR1 is KGHDR and CDR2 is SFDVKD in the germline V gene.

This clonotype was found once. A single base separates this from a much larger clone, so it may be a read error. This CDR3 is missing its conserved last phenylalanine or tryptophan, likely due to a read error. This chain uses TRBV29-1 with TRBJ2-5; no reliable D call. The V and J ends lost 0 bases and 3 bases respectively, with 8 bases between them. CDR1 is SQVTM and CDR2 is ANQGSEA in the germline V gene. This CDR3 is built from 13 residues. Here the CDR3 reads CSVEDPGEETQYL. The CDR3 bases are TGCAGCGTTGAAGATCCCGGAGAAGAGACCCAGTACTTA.

The chain has TRBV9 and TRBJ2-3; possibly TRBD1 for D (6 bases). Germline V lookup: CDR1 SGDLS, CDR2 YYNGEE. V dropped 0 bases and J dropped 1 base, with 9 bases sitting between them. CDR3 size: 15 residues. CDR3 nucleotides: TGTGCCAGCAGCGTAGAGGGGGTTCGCACAGATACGCAGTATTTT. Its translation is CASSVEGVRTDTQYF. Variable domain in full (rest from reference TRBV9 and TRBJ2-3): DSGVTQTPKHLITATGQRVTLRCSPRSGDLSVYWYQQSLDQGLQFLIQYYNGEERAKGNILERFSAQQFPDLHSELNLSSLELGDSALYFCASSVEGVRTDTQYFGPGTRLTVL.

This clonotype was seen ten or more times. The chain links TRBV7-2 to TRBJ2-1, with a tentative D call TRBD1 (6 bases). Germline loops: CDR1 SGHTA, CDR2 FQGNSA. The CDR3 totals 15 residues. Trimming pared 5 bases from V and 7 bases from J, leaving 18 bases between. The CDR3 bases are TGTGCCAGCAGCAAAGGCAGGGGAACGGGTAATGAGCAGTTCTTC. Residues: CASSKGRGTGNEQFF.

The rearrangement links TRBV20-1 to TRBJ2-1; 12 bases are shared with TRBD2. The CDR3 is 14 residues long. The junction had 4 bases not matched to a gene; V was cut back by 4 bases and J by 6 bases. Germline loops: CDR1 DFQATT, CDR2 SNEGSKA (reference sequence). The CDR3 DNA sequence: TGCAGTGCTAATGGACTAGCGGGAATCAATGAGCAGTTCTTC. It yields the protein CSANGLAGINEQFF.

This clonotype has only a few counts. The chain carries TRBV9 and TRBJ2-7; D is undetermined. The CDR3 covers 14 residues. V was clipped by 0 bases and J by 3 bases, with 10 bases between them. From germline, CDR1 is SGDLS and CDR2 YYNGEE. The CDR3 here is CASSVDGRGYEQYF. The CDR3 nucleotides read TGTGCCAGCAGCGTAGACGGCAGAGGCTACGAGCAGTACTTC.

This clonotype has at least ten counts. The chain recombines TRBV30 with TRBJ1-2; D is possibly TRBD1 (5 bases). The CDR3 loop spans 12 amino acids. Germline CDR1 is GTSNPN and CDR2 is SVGIG (reference sequence). V lost 3 bases to trimming and J lost 2 bases, with 7 bases between them. CDR3 coding DNA: TGTGCCTGGAGCGAGGGGAACTATGGCTACACCTTC. Amino acids: CAWSEGNYGYTF.